A selection of T cell receptor beta chains follows, all from one sample in a study of blood T cells in healthy people across ages. TCRdb analysed the 5' RACE reads with MiXCR anew, one entry per CDR3 protein. The sample includes about 670,000 distinct CDR3 sequences, less than 45% of them seen just once. The sequenced sample was blood. The receptors stem from a man of 80 years or more in good health. The CDR3 runs from the conserved cysteine through the conserved F or W. The D gene is left open where the match is weak. The listing skips clone size in some rows; elsewhere it reads once, few, many or a size class.

abundance: .
d_gene: TRBD1
len: 14
j_gene: TRBJ1-1
v_gene: TRBV7-2
CDR3aa: CASRGQRVTTEAFF
CDR3nt: TGTGCCAGCAGGGGACAGCGGGTTACCACTGAAGCTTTCTTT

abundance: few
d_gene: .
len: 16
j_gene: TRBJ2-7
v_gene: TRBV6-2/TRBV6-3
CDR3aa: CASSRPAGGLTYEQYF
CDR3nt: TGCGCCAGCAGTCGACCCGCAGGGGGGCTGACCTACGAGCAGTACTTC

abundance: .
d_gene: .
len: 11
j_gene: TRBJ1-5
v_gene: TRBV6-4
CDR3aa: CASGFNQPQHF
CDR3nt: TGTGCCAGCGGATTTAATCAGCCCCAGCATTTT

abundance: .
d_gene: TRBD1
len: 16
j_gene: TRBJ1-5
v_gene: TRBV20-1
CDR3aa: CSARLIQGAMDQPQHF
CDR3nt: TGCAGTGCTAGACTAATACAGGGGGCAATGGATCAGCCCCAGCATTTT

abundance: few
d_gene: .
len: 15
j_gene: TRBJ1-1
v_gene: TRBV5-1
CDR3aa: CASSLGLIGSTEAFF
CDR3nt: TGCGCCAGCAGCTTGGGGCTTATTGGGAGCACTGAAGCTTTCTTT

abundance: .
d_gene: .
len: 14
j_gene: TRBJ1-1
v_gene: TRBV4-3
CDR3aa: CASSQDVVLDGAFF
CDR3nt: TGCGCCAGCAGCCAAGATGTGGTCCTCGACGGAGCTTTCTTT

abundance: .
d_gene: TRBD1
len: 16
j_gene: TRBJ2-2
v_gene: TRBV12-3/TRBV12-4
CDR3aa: CASSLARQGTTGELFF
CDR3nt: TGTGCCAGCAGTTTAGCCAGACAGGGGACCACCGGGGAGCTGTTTTTT

abundance: .
d_gene: .
len: 13
j_gene: TRBJ1-4
v_gene: TRBV9
CDR3aa: CASSVDSYEKLFF
CDR3nt: TGTGCCAGCAGCGTCGACAGCTATGAAAAACTGTTTTTT

abundance: .
d_gene: .
len: 14
j_gene: TRBJ1-5
v_gene: TRBV20-1
CDR3aa: CSARGGHLNQPQHF
CDR3nt: TGCAGTGCTAGAGGGGGACACCTCAATCAGCCCCAGCATTTT

abundance: few
d_gene: .
len: 14
j_gene: TRBJ2-5
v_gene: TRBV7-2
CDR3aa: CASSSSRGAGTQYF
CDR3nt: TGTGCCAGCAGTTCTTCACGGGGGGCGGGGACCCAGTACTTC

abundance: .
d_gene: .
len: 16
j_gene: TRBJ2-1
v_gene: TRBV4-2
CDR3aa: CASSQAGGDRYNEQFF
CDR3nt: TGTGCCAGCAGCCAAGCAGGGGGGGACAGGTACAATGAGCAGTTCTTC

abundance: few
d_gene: .
len: 16
j_gene: TRBJ2-3
v_gene: TRBV6-5
CDR3aa: CASSYSFARSTDTQYF
CDR3nt: TGTGCCAGCAGTTACTCTTTCGCGCGGAGCACAGATACGCAGTATTTT

abundance: .
d_gene: .
len: 17
j_gene: TRBJ1-5
v_gene: TRBV7-9
CDR3aa: CASSLVYGGVRNQPQHF
CDR3nt: TGTGCCAGCAGCTTAGTTTACGGGGGGGTACGCAATCAGCCCCAGCATTTT

abundance: .
d_gene: .
len: 13
j_gene: TRBJ2-5
v_gene: TRBV28
CDR3aa: CASNVNTQETQYF
CDR3nt: TGTGCCAGCAATGTAAACACACAAGAGACCCAGTACTTC

abundance: few
d_gene: .
len: 14
j_gene: TRBJ2-4
v_gene: TRBV12-3/TRBV12-4
CDR3aa: CASSVQIDRNIQYF
CDR3nt: TGTGCCAGCAGTGTTCAAATCGACAGAAACATTCAGTACTTC

abundance: few
d_gene: .
len: 14
j_gene: TRBJ2-7
v_gene: TRBV28
CDR3aa: CASSFGQDFYEQYF
CDR3nt: TGTGCCAGCAGTTTTGGGCAGGACTTCTACGAGCAGTACTTC

abundance: .
d_gene: .
len: 15
j_gene: TRBJ2-5
v_gene: TRBV7-8
CDR3aa: CASSKTGRRQETQYF
CDR3nt: TGTGCCAGCAGCAAGACGGGACGGAGACAAGAGACCCAGTACTTC

abundance: .
d_gene: .
len: 16
j_gene: TRBJ2-5
v_gene: TRBV4-1
CDR3aa: CASSQDESSGVETQYF
CDR3nt: TGCGCCAGCAGCCAAGATGAAAGCTCGGGGGTGGAGACCCAGTACTTC

abundance: once
d_gene: .
len: 16
j_gene: TRBJ2-2
v_gene: TRBV28
CDR3aa: CAGGGVRTGNTGELFF
CDR3nt: TGTGCCGGGGGAGGAGTTCGTACGGGAAACACCGGGGAGCTGTTTTTT

abundance: large
d_gene: .
len: 17
j_gene: TRBJ2-1
v_gene: TRBV4-3
CDR3aa: CASSQDTAVVSYNEQFF
CDR3nt: TGCGCCAGCAGCCAAGATACCGCAGTAGTGTCCTACAATGAGCAGTTCTTC

abundance: .
d_gene: .
len: 15
j_gene: TRBJ2-7
v_gene: TRBV10-3
CDR3aa: CAISARGSSSYEQYF
CDR3nt: TGTGCCATCAGTGCCAGGGGATCATCGAGCTACGAGCAGTACTTC

abundance: .
d_gene: TRBD1
len: 14
j_gene: TRBJ2-7
v_gene: TRBV2
CDR3aa: CASREAGTGDEQYF
CDR3nt: TGTGCCAGCAGGGAGGCCGGGACAGGAGACGAGCAGTACTTC